This T cell receptor beta chain was identified in a study of CD8 T cells in Susac syndrome. Purification of the CD8+ and CD4+ T cells relied on negative isolation, and TEMRA cells underwent FACS enrichment. Reverse transcription of 0.5 to 1 ug RNA was performed with random hexamers. Across 54 Vbeta and 13 Jbeta, immunoSEQ multiplex PCR amplified TCR beta CDR3. Each CDR3 protein is one row after TCRdb ran MiXCR on the immunoSEQ multiplex PCR reads. This sample has roughly 150,000 distinct CDR3 sequences; 93% occur once, and the top ten carry just over 0.13%. The CDR3 length is 13 residues. V lost 6 bases to trimming and J lost 0 bases, with 8 bases between them. Germline CDR1 reads MNHNS; CDR2 reads SASEGT.

The V gene is TRBV6-1, the J gene TRBJ1-1, with D perhaps TRBD1 (5 bases). What was sequenced was CD4+ T cells from PBMCs. This clonotype was obtained from a human donor in good health. CDR3 in DNA: TGTGCCAGCAGGCAGGGATTGAACACTGAAGCTTTCTTT. It specifies CASRQGLNTEAFF.